This TCR beta chain came from a study of blood T cell repertoires in COVID-19. Study information: Whether acute or convalescent, the COVID-19 samples came from the United States, Italy and Spain. The cDNA or gDNA used as material had been derived from T cells, B-cell-depleted T cells, or PBMCs.

Germline V gives CDR1 SGHAT, CDR2 FQNNGV. The CDR3 has 16 amino acids. Trimming pared 1 base from V and 1 base from J, leaving 13 bases between. In the original analysis: Reference gene primer amplification yielded estimated nucleated cell counts. The table came from immunoSEQ multiplex PCR; TCRdb's copy has only in-frame clones and leaves some out. V and J calls and clone size are given by that table; D and trimming were obtained from the DNA. The table includes about 140,000 clones, around 88% detected once. The chain recombines TRBV11-2 with TRBJ1-1; D call uncertain. The sample taken for sequencing was peripheral blood. The sequence came from a human donor in a cohort sampled during active COVID-19. The CDR3: CASSLVGGSPNTEAFF. The CDR3 bases are TGTGCCAGCAGCTTAGTGGGAGGCAGCCCGAACACTGAAGCTTTCTTT.